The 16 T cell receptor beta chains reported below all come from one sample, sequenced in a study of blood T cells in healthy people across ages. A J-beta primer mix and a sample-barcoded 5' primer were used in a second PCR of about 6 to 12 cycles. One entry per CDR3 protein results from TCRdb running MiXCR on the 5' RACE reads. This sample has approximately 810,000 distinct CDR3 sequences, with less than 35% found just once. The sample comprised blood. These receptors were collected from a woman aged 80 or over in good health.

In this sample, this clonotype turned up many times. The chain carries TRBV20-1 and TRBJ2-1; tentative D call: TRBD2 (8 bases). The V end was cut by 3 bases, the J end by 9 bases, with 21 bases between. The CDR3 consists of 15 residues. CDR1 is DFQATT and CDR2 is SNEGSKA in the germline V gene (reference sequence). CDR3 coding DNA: TGCAGTGCTAGTCGGCGGGGGGCACCAGGGGGTGAGCAGTTCTTC. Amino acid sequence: CSASRRGAPGGEQFF.

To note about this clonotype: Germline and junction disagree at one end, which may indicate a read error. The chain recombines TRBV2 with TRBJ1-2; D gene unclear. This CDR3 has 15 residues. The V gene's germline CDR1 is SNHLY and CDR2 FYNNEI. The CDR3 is CVSREAAGMREGYTF. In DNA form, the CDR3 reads TGTGTCAGCAGAGAGGCAGCTGGGATGAGGGAGGGCTACACCTTC.

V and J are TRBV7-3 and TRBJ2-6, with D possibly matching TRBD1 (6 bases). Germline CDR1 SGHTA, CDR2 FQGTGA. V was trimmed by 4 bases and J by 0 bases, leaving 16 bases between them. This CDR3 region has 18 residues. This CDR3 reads CASSSRTDSSSGANVLTF. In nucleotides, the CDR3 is TGTGCCAGCAGCTCCAGGACAGACTCAAGCTCTGGGGCCAACGTCCTGACTTTC.

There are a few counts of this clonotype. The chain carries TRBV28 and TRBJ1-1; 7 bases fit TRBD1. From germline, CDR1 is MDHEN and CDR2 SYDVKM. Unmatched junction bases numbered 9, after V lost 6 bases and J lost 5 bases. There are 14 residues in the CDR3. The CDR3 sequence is CASRKGQAATEAFF. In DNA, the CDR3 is TGTGCCAGCAGAAAAGGACAGGCGGCGACTGAAGCTTTCTTT.

For the CDR3, the DNA is TGTGCCAGCAGCTCGGAACCCAGCACAGATACGCAGTATTTT. It encodes CASSSEPSTDTQYF. The J gene is TRBJ2-3, the V gene TRBV7-2, with D unresolved. Germline-derived CDR1 and CDR2 are SGHTA and FQGNSA. Trimming took off 4 bases at V and 0 bases at J, with 8 bases between the two ends. The length of the CDR3 is 14 residues.

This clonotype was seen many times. The CDR3 region has the DNA TGTGCCAGCAGCGTCCCAGGGGGCCATTCCTCTGGGGCCAACGTCCTGACTTTC. This translates into CASSVPGGHSSGANVLTF. This chain links TRBV7-2 with TRBJ2-6, with 8 nucleotides matching TRBD1. The CDR3 is made up of 18 amino acids. Trimming cost V 5 bases and J 0 bases; bases outside gene matches: 9. Germline CDR1 and CDR2: SGHTA and FQGNSA.

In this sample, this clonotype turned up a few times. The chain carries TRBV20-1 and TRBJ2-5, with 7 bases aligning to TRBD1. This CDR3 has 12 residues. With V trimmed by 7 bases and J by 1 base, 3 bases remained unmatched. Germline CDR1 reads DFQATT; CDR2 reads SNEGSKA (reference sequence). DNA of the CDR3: TGCAGTGAAGGGACAGTCCAAGAGACCCAGTACTTC. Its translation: CSEGTVQETQYF.

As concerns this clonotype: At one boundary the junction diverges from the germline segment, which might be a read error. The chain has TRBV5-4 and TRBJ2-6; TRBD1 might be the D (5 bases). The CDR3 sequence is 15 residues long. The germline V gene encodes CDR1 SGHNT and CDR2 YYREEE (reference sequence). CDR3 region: CASSLPGAGANVRTF. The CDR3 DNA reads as TGTGCCAGCAGCTTGCCGGGCGCTGGGGCCAACGTCCGGACTTTC.

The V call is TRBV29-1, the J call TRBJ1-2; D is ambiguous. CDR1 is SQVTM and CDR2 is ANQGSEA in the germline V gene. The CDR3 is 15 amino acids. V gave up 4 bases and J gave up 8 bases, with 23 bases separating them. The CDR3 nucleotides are TGCAGCGTTGTTGTGGGAGGCAACGCATGTCAAGGCTACACCTTC. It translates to CSVVVGGNACQGYTF.

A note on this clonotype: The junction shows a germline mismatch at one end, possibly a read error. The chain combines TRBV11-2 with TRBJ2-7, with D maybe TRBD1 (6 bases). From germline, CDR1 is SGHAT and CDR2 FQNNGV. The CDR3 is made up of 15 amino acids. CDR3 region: CASSLGGGTPDEQDF. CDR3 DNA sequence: TGTGCCAGCAGCCTAGGTGGGGGCACCCCAGATGAGCAGGACTTC.

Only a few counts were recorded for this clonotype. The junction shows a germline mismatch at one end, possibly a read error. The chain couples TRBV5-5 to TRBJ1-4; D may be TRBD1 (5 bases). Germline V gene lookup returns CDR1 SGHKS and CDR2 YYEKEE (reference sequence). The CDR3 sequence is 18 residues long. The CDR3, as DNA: TGTGCCAGCAGCTTGGCCCTGAACAGGAACCTAATTGGCGAAAAACGGTTTTTT. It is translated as CASSLALNRNLIGEKRFF.

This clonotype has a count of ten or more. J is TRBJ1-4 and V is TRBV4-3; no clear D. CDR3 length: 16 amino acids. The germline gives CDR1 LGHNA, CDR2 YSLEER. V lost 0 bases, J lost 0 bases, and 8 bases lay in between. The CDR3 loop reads CASSQDLATTNEKLFF. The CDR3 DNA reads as TGCGCCAGCAGCCAAGATCTTGCTACAACTAATGAAAAACTGTTTTTT.

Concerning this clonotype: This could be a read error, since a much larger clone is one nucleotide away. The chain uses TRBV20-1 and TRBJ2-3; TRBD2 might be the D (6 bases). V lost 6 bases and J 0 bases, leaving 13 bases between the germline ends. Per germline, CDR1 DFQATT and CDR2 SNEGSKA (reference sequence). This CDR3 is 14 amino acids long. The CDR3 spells CSASRAGSTDTQYF. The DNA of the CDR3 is TGCAGTGCCAGCCGGGCGGGGAGCACAGATACGCAGTATTTT.

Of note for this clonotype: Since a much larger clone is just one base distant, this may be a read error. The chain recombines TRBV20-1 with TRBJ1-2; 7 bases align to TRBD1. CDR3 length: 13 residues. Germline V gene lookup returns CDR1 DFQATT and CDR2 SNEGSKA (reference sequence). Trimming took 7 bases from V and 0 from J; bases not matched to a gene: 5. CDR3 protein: CSVGTATNYGYTF. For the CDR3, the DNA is TGCAGTGTCGGGACAGCTACTAACTATGGCTACACCTTC.

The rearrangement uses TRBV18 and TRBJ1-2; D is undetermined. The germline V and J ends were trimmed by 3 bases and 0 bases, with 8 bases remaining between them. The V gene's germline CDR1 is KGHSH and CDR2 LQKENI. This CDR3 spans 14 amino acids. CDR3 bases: TGTGCCAGCTCACCCTCCTCCGCTAACTATGGCTACACCTTC. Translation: CASSPSSANYGYTF.

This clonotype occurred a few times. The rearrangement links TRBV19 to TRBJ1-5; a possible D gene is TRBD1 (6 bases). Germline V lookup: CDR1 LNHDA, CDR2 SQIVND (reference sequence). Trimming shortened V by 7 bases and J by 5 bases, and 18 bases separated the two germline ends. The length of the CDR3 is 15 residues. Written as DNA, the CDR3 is TGTGCCAGTACCGTGAGGGGGGAAGGGGATCAGCCCCAGCATTTT. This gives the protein CASTVRGEGDQPQHF.